These 23 T cell receptor beta chains were sequenced from one sample in a study of response to subunit inactivated influenza vaccine. Each CDR3 protein is one row after TCRdb ran MiXCR on the RT-PCR reads. The table shows about 540,000 distinct CDR3 sequences, with roughly 23% occurring only once. The same sample was also studied in work on T cells expressing NK-cell markers. As reported in that work: TCR beta cDNA was made by 5'RACE template switching with UMIs.

This material consisted of CD4+ T cells sorted from PBMCs, taken about 12 days after vaccination. The receptors originated from a man in his fifties or sixties who received an inactivated influenza vaccine.

This chain uses TRBV5-1 with TRBJ1-6; the D is unclear. Trimming pared 2 bases from V and 7 bases from J, leaving 16 bases between. CDR1 and CDR2 (germline): SGHRS, YFSETQ. The CDR3 length is 16 residues. Here the CDR3 reads CASSLIGGRTNSPLHF. The DNA of the CDR3 is TGCGCCAGCAGCTTAATTGGAGGCAGAACGAATTCACCCCTCCACTTT.

The V and J genes are TRBV7-8 and TRBJ2-1; D might be TRBD1 (5 bases). The CDR3 totals 16 residues. V lost 1 base and J lost 4, with 14 bases in between. Looked up from germline, CDR1 is SGHVS and CDR2 is FQNEAQ. The CDR3 region has the DNA TGTGCCAGCAGCTTAGAGCGTAGGGGTCCGTACAATGAGCAGTTCTTC. Translation: CASSLERRGPYNEQFF. Full variable domain (remainder filled in from reference TRBV7-8 and TRBJ2-1): GAGVSQSPRYKVAKRGQDVALRCDPISGHVSLFWYQQALGQGPEFLTYFQNEAQLDKSGLPSDRFFAERPEGSVSTLKIQRTQQEDSAVYLCASSLERRGPYNEQFFGPGTRLTVL.

This chain connects TRBV20-1 to TRBJ2-7, with D maybe TRBD2 (5 bases). The CDR3 spans 11 residues. Trimming stripped 3 bases from V and 4 bases from J, with 7 bases between. Germline loops: CDR1 DFQATT, CDR2 SNEGSKA (reference sequence). Written as DNA, the CDR3 is TGCAGTGCTAGGGACTGGTACGAGCAGTACTTC. This gives the protein CSARDWYEQYF.

This clonotype was picked up many times. The chain uses TRBV6-5 and TRBJ2-7, with D uncertain. The CDR3 is 11 amino acids. Germline lookup yields CDR1 MNHEY and CDR2 SVGAGI. The V end was cut by 5 bases, the J end by 4 bases, with 6 bases between. CDR3 sequence reads: CASSAVYEQYF. DNA of the CDR3: TGTGCCAGCAGTGCTGTATACGAGCAGTACTTC.

In its sample, this clonotype was seen a few times. This chain connects TRBV9 to TRBJ1-3, with D possibly being TRBD1 (5 bases). V was cut by 0 bases and J by 8 bases, with 15 bases left in between. CDR1 and CDR2 (germline): SGDLS, YYNGEE. The CDR3 has 15 residues. The CDR3 is CASSVGLGPEDTIYF. The CDR3 nucleotides read TGTGCCAGCAGCGTAGGCTTGGGACCTGAAGACACCATATATTTT. Looking up the rest from reference TRBV9 and TRBJ1-3 gives the full variable domain: DSGVTQTPKHLITATGQRVTLRCSPRSGDLSVYWYQQSLDQGLQFLIQYYNGEERAKGNILERFSAQQFPDLHSELNLSSLELGDSALYFCASSVGLGPEDTIYFGEGSWLTVV.

A few counts support this clonotype. The genes are TRBV7-3 and TRBJ2-4, with 8 bases that match TRBD1. The CDR3 consists of 19 residues. The V gene end was trimmed by 3 bases and the J gene end by 0 bases; junction bases not matched to a gene: 13. Germline V lookup: CDR1 SGHTA, CDR2 FQGTGA. CDR3 amino acids: CASSFPGTGPTLAKNIQYF. The DNA of the CDR3 is TGTGCCAGCAGCTTCCCCGGGACAGGACCTACTTTAGCCAAAAACATTCAGTACTTC.

The V call is TRBV12-3 or TRBV12-4, the J call TRBJ1-2; the D gene is possibly TRBD1 (5 bases). The CDR3 is made up of 13 amino acids. V was pared by 3 bases and J by 6 bases, with 11 bases between. CDR3 residues: CASSFGQGDGYTF. The CDR3 DNA follows: TGTGCCAGCAGTTTTGGCCAGGGCGATGGCTACACCTTC.

The chain employs TRBV6-2 or TRBV6-3 and TRBJ2-7; D not resolved. V lost 6 bases and J 8 bases, leaving 11 bases between the germline ends. Germline V CDR1 and CDR2: MNHEY, SVGEGT. There are 11 residues in the CDR3. Here the CDR3 DNA reads TGTGCCAGCAGCCCCGGCCGCCAGCAGTACTTC. It translates to CASSPGRQQYF.

This clonotype has a handful of counts. The chain carries TRBV20-1 and TRBJ2-1; the match to TRBD2 covers 7 bases. V dropped 1 base and J dropped 0; count of bases not matched to a gene: 3. The CDR3 runs 15 residues. CDR1 is DFQATT, CDR2 SNEGSKA, per germline (reference sequence). CDR3 in DNA: TGCAGTGCTAGAGCGGGCGGGAGCTCCTACAATGAGCAGTTCTTC. This sequence encodes CSARAGGSSYNEQFF.

The CDR3 region has the DNA TGTGCCATCGCTGGGACAACCACCGGGGAGCTGTTTTTT. Protein sequence: CAIAGTTTGELFF. This rearrangement joins TRBV10-3 to TRBJ2-2, with D possibly being TRBD1 (6 bases). The V end lost 8 bases, the J end lost 4 bases, and 11 bases lay between the germline ends. The germline V gene encodes CDR1 ENHRY and CDR2 SYGVKD. The CDR3 is 13 amino acids.

This clonotype was seen just once. This chain uses TRBV3-1 with TRBJ2-1; no firm D call. The CDR3 totals 16 residues. V was trimmed by 3 bases and J by 3 bases, leaving 15 bases between them. Germline CDR1 LGHDT, CDR2 YNNKEL (reference sequence). CDR3 amino acids: CASSQMSAGSYNEQFF. The DNA of the CDR3 is TGTGCCAGCAGCCAGATGTCGGCAGGTAGCTACAATGAGCAGTTCTTC.

The rearrangement joins TRBV6-2 or TRBV6-3 to TRBJ2-2; 9 bases are a match to TRBD1. V shed 6 bases and J 9 bases; nucleotides not matched to a gene: 8. The germline gives CDR1 MNHEY, CDR2 SVGEGT. The CDR3 consists of 14 residues. The CDR3 spells CASSSRDRVRELFF. The CDR3 DNA reads as TGTGCCAGCAGCTCTCGGGACAGGGTGCGGGAGCTGTTTTTT.

The gene calls are TRBV2 and TRBJ2-3, with TRBD2 matching over 7 bases. The CDR3 sequence is 16 residues long. Trimming at V came to 1 base and at J to 2 bases, leaving 6 bases not matched to a gene. CDR1 and CDR2 (germline): SNHLY, FYNNEI. CDR3 in amino acids: CASSEGRLADTDTQYF. CDR3 in DNA: TGTGCCAGCAGTGAAGGGCGACTAGCTGACACAGATACGCAGTATTTT. Full variable domain (rest looked up from reference TRBV2 and TRBJ2-3): EPEVTQTPSHQVTQMGQEVILRCVPISNHLYFYWYRQILGQKVEFLVSFYNNEISEKSEIFDDQFSVERPDGSNFTLKIRSTKLEDSAMYFCASSEGRLADTDTQYFGPGTRLTVL.

The rearrangement uses TRBV6-5 and TRBJ2-7; D remains ambiguous. Germline-derived CDR1 and CDR2 are MNHEY and SVGAGI. The CDR3 covers 14 residues. Trimming pared 2 bases from V and 6 bases from J, leaving 14 bases between. The CDR3 here is CASSYSFGVSEQYF. The CDR3 DNA sequence: TGTGCCAGCAGTTACAGTTTTGGGGTTAGCGAGCAGTACTTC.

In its sample, this clonotype was seen a few times. V is TRBV9 and J is TRBJ1-2; TRBD1 matches at 8 bases. Germline CDR1 SGDLS, CDR2 YYNGEE. V lost 4 bases, J lost 4 bases, and 9 bases stayed unmatched. This CDR3 is built from 15 residues. CDR3 in DNA: TGTGCCAGCAGCCCAAGGGAGGACAGGGCCTATGGCTACACCTTC. It is translated as CASSPREDRAYGYTF.

This clonotype turned up a few times. V is TRBV4-3 and J is TRBJ1-6; no firm D call. From germline, CDR1 is LGHNA and CDR2 YSLEER. The V end was cut by 3 bases, the J end by 10 bases, with 13 bases between. The CDR3 is 14 amino acids. The CDR3 coding sequence is TGCGCCAGCAGCCAGGACCCGAGAAGGTCACCCCTCCACTTT. Encoded protein: CASSQDPRRSPLHF.

V usage is TRBV24-1 and J usage is TRBJ2-2, with a possible D match to TRBD1 (5 bases). The CDR3 contains 16 residues. CDR1 is KGHDR and CDR2 is SFDVKD in the germline V gene. Trimming pared 1 base from V and 0 bases from J, leaving 8 bases between. The CDR3, as DNA: TGTGCCACCAGTGATTTAAGGACACCGAACACCGGGGAGCTGTTTTTT. It yields the protein CATSDLRTPNTGELFF.

This clonotype was counted ten times or more. The chain couples TRBV7-3 to TRBJ1-1, with D possibly being TRBD1 (6 bases). The CDR3 is 14 residues long. Deletions cut 6 bases from V and 0 bases from J, with 11 bases between. Germline lookup yields CDR1 SGHTA and CDR2 FQGTGA. This CDR3 reads CASSLSGVNTEAFF. CDR3 coding DNA: TGTGCCAGCAGTTTATCAGGGGTGAACACTGAAGCTTTCTTT.

This chain uses TRBV3-1 with TRBJ1-2; a weak D match, TRBD1 (6 bases). CDR3 size: 11 residues. CDR1 and CDR2 (germline): LGHDT, YNNKEL (reference sequence). V lost 4 bases and J 10 bases, leaving 10 bases between the germline ends. In nucleotides, the CDR3 is TGTGCCAGCAGCCCGGGACATGTCTACACCTTC. This encodes CASSPGHVYTF.

This clonotype was found a few times. The rearrangement joins TRBV5-1 to TRBJ2-7, with 9 positions matching TRBD1. The length of the CDR3 is 16 residues. The V gene's germline CDR1 is SGHRS and CDR2 YFSETQ. Unmatched junction bases numbered 14, after V lost 5 bases and J lost 5 bases. This chain's CDR3 is CASSYRTGVKHHEQYF. The CDR3 DNA reads TGCGCCAGCAGTTATCGGACAGGGGTAAAGCATCACGAGCAGTACTTC.

The chain has TRBV7-2 and TRBJ2-3; either TRBD1 or TRBD2 may fit D (5 bases each). V was clipped by 2 bases and J by 4 bases, with 13 bases between them. Per the germline V gene, CDR1 is SGHTA and CDR2 is FQGNSA. This CDR3 region has 15 residues. CDR3 sequence (DNA): TGTGCCAGCAGCTTATCCCTCCGGGGCGCAGATACGCAGTATTTT. The encoded protein is CASSLSLRGADTQYF.

This clonotype was recorded at least ten times. This chain connects TRBV29-1 to TRBJ1-2, with D possibly being TRBD1 (5 bases). The CDR3 length is 13 residues. From germline, CDR1 is SQVTM and CDR2 ANQGSEA. Trimming shortened V by 3 bases and J by 2 bases, and 10 bases separated the two germline ends. Here the CDR3 reads CSVDLQGNYGYTF. The CDR3 bases are TGCAGCGTTGACTTGCAGGGAAACTATGGCTACACCTTC.

This clonotype was counted a few times. The J gene is TRBJ2-7, the V gene TRBV3-1; D remains unclear. V lost 5 bases, J lost 2 bases, and 13 bases lay in between. Germline assignment: CDR1 LGHDT and CDR2 YNNKEL (reference sequence). This CDR3 spans 14 amino acids. The CDR3 DNA reads as TGTGCCAGCAGCTTCAAGGCGTATCCCTACGAGCAGTACTTC. The encoded protein is CASSFKAYPYEQYF.